A single sample gave rise to the 12 T cell receptor beta chains below, sequenced in a study of Ad26.COV2.S vaccination and SARS-CoV-2 variants. Measured with immunoSEQ multiplex PCR; TCRdb has only the in-frame clones, and not every one. The table lists about 680,000 clones, roughly 90% of them singletons, with approximately 1.5% in the top ten. Treatment described: 15 to 20 received Ad26.COV2.S at low or high dose, single or two shots; 5 received placebo; per-sample allocation not given. Sampling was done on day 63 after the first vaccine or placebo injection. Sequenced here: peripheral blood, sampled in a trial of Ad26.COV2.S vaccine versus placebo. These receptors all stem from a person between 18 and 65 years old who received the Ad26.COV2.S COVID-19 vaccine or a placebo.

CDR3 sequence reads: CASSRDRVGYEQYF. For the CDR3, the DNA is TGTGCCAGCTCAAGGGACAGGGTAGGATACGAGCAGTACTTC. The chain employs TRBV6-5 and TRBJ2-7; TRBD1 matches 9 bases. The CDR3 is 14 residues long. The germline V gene has CDR1 MNHEY and CDR2 SVGAGI. Unmatched junction bases numbered 9, after V lost 8 bases and J lost 4 bases.

The gene calls are TRBV5-1 and TRBJ1-2, with D perhaps TRBD1 (5 bases). The CDR3 is made up of 15 amino acids. Germline CDR1 SGHRS, CDR2 YFSETQ. V gave up 1 base and J gave up 5 bases, with 15 bases separating them. CDR3 sequence: CASSLFNQGEYGYTF. CDR3 DNA: TGCGCCAGCAGCTTGTTTAACCAGGGAGAGTATGGCTACACCTTC.

The chain joins TRBV4-3 to TRBJ2-5, with TRBD2 identical over 9 bases. CDR3 length: 16 residues. J gave up 5 bases and V 3 bases, and 10 bases lay outside the gene matches. The germline CDR1 and CDR2 sequences are LGHNA and YSLEER. The CDR3 loop is CASSQNSGGGRETQYF. CDR3 nucleotides: TGCGCCAGCAGCCAGAATAGCGGGGGCGGTCGGGAGACCCAGTACTTC.

The table lists this clone with a few counts. The chain combines TRBV19 with TRBJ1-2; TRBD1 is a possible D gene (5 bases). CDR1 is LNHDA, CDR2 SQIVND, per germline (reference sequence). V was pared by 5 bases and J by 4 bases, with 11 bases between. This CDR3 is 13 amino acids long. For the CDR3, the DNA is TGTGCCAGTAGTGAGGATGACAGCTATGGCTACACCTTC. This sequence encodes CASSEDDSYGYTF.

The chain recombines TRBV5-4 with TRBJ2-3; D ambiguous. The V gene lost 3 bases and the J gene lost 0 bases, with 8 bases spanning the gap. Germline values: CDR1 SGHNT, CDR2 YYREEE (reference sequence). The CDR3 runs to 14 residues. This CDR3 is CASSSRSSTDTQYF. In DNA, the CDR3 is TGTGCCAGCAGCTCAAGAAGCAGCACAGATACGCAGTATTTT.

The V gene is TRBV3-1 (or the pseudogene TRBV3-2), the J gene TRBJ2-4; perhaps TRBD2 as D (5 bases). With 1 base removed from V and 6 bases from J, the gap between germline ends came to 7 bases. The germline gives CDR1 LGHDT, CDR2 YNNKEL (reference sequence). The CDR3 extends over 13 amino acids. The CDR3 nucleotides are TGTGCCAGCAGCCAAGGGGAGACAAACATTCAGTACTTC. It codes for CASSQGETNIQYF.

The chain has TRBV11-2 and TRBJ1-1; no clear D gene. The CDR3 extends over 13 amino acids. Germline CDR1 is SGHAT and CDR2 is FQNNGV. Trimming removed 5 bases at V and 4 bases at J, with 11 bases between. DNA for the CDR3: TGTGCCAGCAGCACCCAGGAAGGCACTGAAGCTTTCTTT. Encoded protein: CASSTQEGTEAFF.

The rearrangement uses TRBV4-2 and TRBJ2-5; D unclear. The CDR3 is 15 amino acids. The germline V gene has CDR1 LGHNA and CDR2 YNFKEQ. V lost 4 bases, J lost 1 base, and 13 bases lay in between. CDR3 in amino acids: CASSLTVRSQETQYF. In nucleotides, the CDR3 is TGTGCCAGCAGCCTGACGGTGCGGAGCCAAGAGACCCAGTACTTC.

This rearrangement joins TRBV9 to TRBJ2-2; D is ambiguous. Per the germline V gene, CDR1 is SGDLS and CDR2 is YYNGEE. Trimming took 0 bases from V and 0 from J, leaving 3 bases between them. This CDR3 spans 14 amino acids. The CDR3 coding sequence is TGTGCCAGCAGCGTAGTGGCGAACACCGGGGAGCTGTTTTTT. Its translation: CASSVVANTGELFF.

The V and J genes are TRBV4-3 and TRBJ1-2, with D tentatively TRBD1 (5 bases). V was trimmed by 2 bases and J by 7 bases, leaving 11 bases between them. The CDR3 sequence is 13 residues long. Germline CDR1 LGHNA, CDR2 YSLEER. Here the CDR3 reads CASSQTGSPGYTF. The CDR3 DNA is TGCGCCAGCAGCCAAACAGGTAGCCCTGGCTACACCTTC.

V usage is TRBV5-1 and J usage is TRBJ2-1, with D possibly matching TRBD2 (6 bases). The germline V and J ends were trimmed by 6 bases and 4 bases, with 17 bases remaining between them. CDR3 size: 15 residues. Germline V gives CDR1 SGHRS, CDR2 YFSETQ. The CDR3 DNA sequence: TGCGCCAGCATCCAGAATGCCGGGGGATACAATGAGCAGTTCTTC. This gives the protein CASIQNAGGYNEQFF.

The gene calls are TRBV7-2 and TRBJ2-7; 13 bases match TRBD2. The ends lost 0 bases at V and 2 bases at J; junction bases unmatched: 4. The CDR3 loop spans 17 amino acids. Germline CDR1 is SGHTA and CDR2 is FQGNSA. The CDR3 spells CASSLALLAGGPYEQYF. The CDR3 bases are TGTGCCAGCAGCTTAGCCTTACTAGCGGGGGGGCCCTACGAGCAGTACTTC.